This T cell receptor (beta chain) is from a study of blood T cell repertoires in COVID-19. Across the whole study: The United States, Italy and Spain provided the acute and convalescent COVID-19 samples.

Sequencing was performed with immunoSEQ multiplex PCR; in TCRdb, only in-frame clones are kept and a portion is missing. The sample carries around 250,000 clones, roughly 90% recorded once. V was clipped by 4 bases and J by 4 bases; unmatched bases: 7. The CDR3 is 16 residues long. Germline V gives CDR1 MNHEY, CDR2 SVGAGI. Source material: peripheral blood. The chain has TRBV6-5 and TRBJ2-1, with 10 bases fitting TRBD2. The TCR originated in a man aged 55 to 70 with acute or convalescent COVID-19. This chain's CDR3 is CASSFQRTSGYNEQFF. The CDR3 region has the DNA TGTGCCAGCAGTTTCCAACGGACTAGCGGTTACAATGAGCAGTTCTTC.